The 21 T cell receptor beta chains presented below share a single source sample, sequenced in a study of shared clonotypes between healthy human individuals. TCRdb's table, derived via immunoSEQ multiplex PCR, lists solely in-frame clones and lacks some. Here the sample spans 740,000 or so clones, about 80% being singletons. The specimen sequenced was memory CD4+ T cells sorted from blood. Subset here: CD45RA-negative fraction. All receptors come from a woman between 25 and 40 years old in good health.

The V gene is TRBV6-6, the J gene TRBJ2-7, with D perhaps matching TRBD1 (6 bases). Trimming left V 4 bases short and J 2 bases short, with 9 bases between. The CDR3 loop spans 13 amino acids. Germline assignment: CDR1 MNHNY and CDR2 SVGAGI (reference sequence). CDR3: CASSLQGTYEQYF. The CDR3, as DNA: TGTGCCAGCAGTTTGCAGGGGACCTACGAGCAGTACTTC.

The chain employs TRBV27 and TRBJ2-5, with 9 bases that match TRBD2. Germline loops: CDR1 MNHEY, CDR2 SMNVEV (reference sequence). V shed 2 bases and J 2 bases; nucleotides not matched to a gene: 9. This CDR3 is 17 amino acids long. The CDR3 region has the DNA TGTGCCAGCAGTTTAAGAGCTGCTAGCGGGACGCAAGAGACCCAGTACTTC. Its protein product is CASSLRAASGTQETQYF.

V usage is TRBV10-3 and J usage is TRBJ2-3; no definite D call. The V gene's germline CDR1 is ENHRY and CDR2 SYGVKD. The V end was cut by 8 bases, the J end by 0 bases, with 12 bases between. The CDR3 sequence is 14 residues long. The CDR3 spells CAIGRKTSTDTQYF. In DNA form, the CDR3 reads TGTGCCATCGGGCGGAAGACTAGCACAGATACGCAGTATTTT.

CDR3 in amino acids: CASSEGPVGFGYTF. The CDR3 nucleotides are TGTGCCAGCAGTGAAGGGCCCGTCGGGTTTGGCTACACCTTC. V is TRBV6-1 and J is TRBJ1-2; D ambiguous. Germline assignment: CDR1 MNHNS and CDR2 SASEGT. There are 14 residues in the CDR3. The V gene lost 1 base and the J gene lost 7 bases, with 13 bases spanning the gap.

The CDR3 DNA is TGTGCCAGCAGCCTCCAGGGGGGAGGGGAGTTGGTTACGCAGTATTTT. It encodes CASSLQGGGELVTQYF. The chain combines TRBV11-2 with TRBJ2-3, with D perhaps assigned TRBD1 or TRBD2 (7 bases each). Germline CDR1 reads SGHAT; CDR2 reads FQNNGV. CDR3 length: 16 residues. With 5 bases removed from V and 8 bases from J, the gap between germline ends came to 23 bases.

The V and J genes are TRBV21-1 and TRBJ2-2; the table's D call of TRBD1 was not tested on the DNA. TRBV21-1 is designated a pseudogene. The CDR3 runs 18 residues. This chain's CDR3 is CASSNEGTGTGNTGELFF. As DNA, the CDR3 is TGTGCCAGCAGCAACGAAGGGACCGGGACAGGCAACACCGGGGAGCTGTTTTTT.

This clone was recorded once. V usage is TRBV28 and J usage is TRBJ1-3; D unresolved. CDR1 and CDR2 from the germline V gene are MDHEN and SYDVKM. This CDR3 is built from 12 residues. V was shortened by 2 bases and J by 10 bases, with 9 bases between the two germline ends. CDR3 sequence reads: CASSLVVGTIYF. In DNA, the CDR3 is TGTGCCAGCAGTTTAGTTGTGGGAACCATATATTTT.

The chain employs TRBV4-1 and TRBJ2-2; 7 bases are shared with TRBD2. The CDR3 runs to 19 residues. Per germline, CDR1 MGHRA and CDR2 YSYEKL. V lost 1 base and J lost 4; bases outside the gene matches: 15. DNA for the CDR3: TGCGCCAGCAGCCAAGGGTATGCCACTAGCGCCAGACGCACCGGGGAGCTGTTTTTT. It specifies CASSQGYATSARRTGELFF.

The CDR3 reads CASSDNNSYEQYF. The CDR3 DNA follows: TGTGCCAGCAGTGATAATAACTCCTACGAGCAGTACTTC. This chain connects TRBV2 to TRBJ2-7; D not certain. Trimming shortened V by 3 bases and J by 0 bases, and 6 bases separated the two germline ends. This CDR3 region has 13 residues. CDR1 is SNHLY and CDR2 is FYNNEI in the germline V gene.

The chain is built from TRBV25-1 and TRBJ1-4, with 8 bases lining up with TRBD1. This CDR3 contains 15 residues. V lost 1 base to trimming and J lost 8 bases; unmatched junction nucleotides: 6. Germline V gene sequence: CDR1 MGHDK, CDR2 SYGVNS. The CDR3 is CASSESGQGREKLFF. The CDR3 nucleotides are TGTGCCAGCAGTGAATCCGGACAGGGTCGAGAAAAACTGTTTTTT.

The chain carries TRBV6-1 and TRBJ2-5, with D tentatively TRBD1 (5 bases). Trimming took off 3 bases at V and 4 bases at J, with 15 bases between the two ends. Germline V CDR1 and CDR2: MNHNS, SASEGT. The CDR3 runs to 15 residues. The DNA of the CDR3 is TGTGCCAGCAGTGATCAGGGCGAATGGTTAGAGACCCAGTACTTC. It codes for CASSDQGEWLETQYF.

V is TRBV6-1 and J is TRBJ2-7; TRBD2 agrees at 11 bases. The CDR3 covers 19 residues. The ends lost 4 bases at V and 1 base at J; junction bases unmatched: 15. The germline CDR1 and CDR2 sequences are MNHNS and SASEGT. CDR3 region: CASSASPSGRPLQSYEQYF. CDR3 nucleotides: TGTGCCAGCAGTGCCTCCCCTAGCGGGAGGCCCCTTCAGTCCTACGAGCAGTACTTC.

This chain joins TRBV25-1 and TRBJ2-5, with D possibly TRBD1 on 5 matching bases. With the DNA end fitting TRBJ2-7 better, the J assignment may be wrong. Germline CDR1 MGHDK, CDR2 SYGVNS. CDR3 size: 15 residues. In nucleotides, the CDR3 is TGTGCCAGCAGTGACTCGACAGCGAGCTCCTACGAGCAGTACTTC. Its protein product is CASSDSTASSYEQYF.

The chain links TRBV7-9 to TRBJ1-1; 10 bases are shared with TRBD1. The CDR3 runs to 14 residues. Per germline, CDR1 SEHNR and CDR2 FQNEAQ (reference sequence). With V trimmed by 7 bases and J by 2 bases, 4 bases remained unmatched. The CDR3 loop is CASTRTGGNTEAFF. The CDR3 nucleotides read TGTGCCAGCACGCGGACAGGGGGAAACACTGAAGCTTTCTTT.

A few counts support this clone. The rearrangement uses TRBV27 and TRBJ2-1; 7 bases agree with TRBD2. CDR3 size: 16 residues. CDR1 is MNHEY and CDR2 is SMNVEV in the germline V gene (reference sequence). The J segment lost 0 bases and the V segment lost 8 bases, leaving 10 bases of the junction unmatched. In DNA, the CDR3 is TGTGCCAGCGCTCCCCAGGGCGGGAGCTCCTACAATGAGCAGTTCTTC. It encodes CASAPQGGSSYNEQFF.

This clone was seen a few times. This chain connects TRBV5-1 to TRBJ2-1; 7 positions agree with TRBD2. Germline loops: CDR1 SGHRS, CDR2 YFSETQ. The CDR3 has 14 amino acids. J was trimmed by 7 bases and V by 4 bases; bases with no gene match: 8. This CDR3 reads CASSIPREVNEQFF. The CDR3 region has the DNA TGCGCCAGCAGCATCCCCCGGGAGGTGAATGAGCAGTTCTTC.

This clone was detected only once. V usage is TRBV27 and J usage is TRBJ2-1; 13 nucleotides agree with TRBD2. The CDR3 has 15 amino acids. CDR1 MNHEY and CDR2 SMNVEV come from the germline V gene (reference sequence). V dropped 4 bases and J dropped 8; count of bases not matched to a gene: 5. CDR3 loop: CASSSGLAGPYEQFF. CDR3 DNA: TGTGCCAGCAGTTCGGGACTAGCGGGACCCTATGAGCAGTTCTTC.

The chain uses TRBV27 and TRBJ2-7, with D possibly being TRBD1 (5 bases). From germline, CDR1 is MNHEY and CDR2 SMNVEV (reference sequence). Trimming removed 2 bases at V and 6 bases at J, with 14 bases between. The CDR3 has 14 residues. CDR3 DNA sequence: TGTGCCAGCAGTTTAGGCAGCCCAGGGCGCGAGCAGTACTTC. It encodes CASSLGSPGREQYF.

The CDR3 coding sequence is TGTGCCAGCAGTATAACGGGGAGCGGGGAGCTGTTTTTT. Protein: CASSITGSGELFF. V gene TRBV6-5 combines with J gene TRBJ2-2, with a weak D call TRBD2 (5 bases). The length of the CDR3 is 13 residues. The germline V gene encodes CDR1 MNHEY and CDR2 SVGAGI. V lost 5 bases and J 7 bases, leaving 11 bases between the germline ends.

This rearrangement joins TRBV7-9 to TRBJ2-7; a weak D match, TRBD2 (6 bases). The CDR3 has 14 residues. Germline V gene sequence: CDR1 SEHNR, CDR2 FQNEAQ (reference sequence). The V end lost 3 bases, the J end lost 7 bases, and 16 bases lay between the germline ends. The CDR3 nucleotides read TGTGCCAGCAGCTTTTCGACAGTTGGGAGGGAGCAGTACTTC. Its translation is CASSFSTVGREQYF.

This chain joins TRBV5-1 and TRBJ2-1; 7 nucleotides line up with TRBD2. Germline V gene sequence: CDR1 SGHRS, CDR2 YFSETQ. V gave up 0 bases and J gave up 7 bases; unmatched junction bases: 10. The CDR3 spans 16 residues. This chain's CDR3 is CASSLGTKAGDNEQFF. CDR3 nucleotides: TGCGCCAGCAGCTTGGGAACGAAGGCGGGAGATAATGAGCAGTTCTTC.